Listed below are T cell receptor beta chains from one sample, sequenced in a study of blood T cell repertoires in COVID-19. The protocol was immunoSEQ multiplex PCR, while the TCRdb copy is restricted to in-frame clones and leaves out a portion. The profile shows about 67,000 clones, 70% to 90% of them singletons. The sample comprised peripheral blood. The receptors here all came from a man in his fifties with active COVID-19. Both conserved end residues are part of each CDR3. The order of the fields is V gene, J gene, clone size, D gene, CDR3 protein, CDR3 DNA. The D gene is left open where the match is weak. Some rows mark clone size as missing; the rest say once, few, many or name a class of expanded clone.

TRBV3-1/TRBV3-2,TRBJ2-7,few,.,CASSLTQGYEQYF,TGTGCCAGCAGCCTCACGCAGGGCTACGAGCAGTACTTC
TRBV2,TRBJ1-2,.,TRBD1,CASRAGTGDYGYTF,TGTGCCAGCAGAGCCGGGACAGGGGACTATGGCTACACCTTC
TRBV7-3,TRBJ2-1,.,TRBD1,CASSSGQGDEQFF,TGTGCCAGCAGCTCGGGACAGGGCGATGAGCAGTTCTTC
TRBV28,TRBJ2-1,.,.,CASSLSGRNVNEQFF,TGTGCCAGCAGTTTATCCGGGAGAAATGTCAATGAGCAGTTCTTC
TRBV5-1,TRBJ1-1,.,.,CASSLTGLYTEAFF,TGCGCCAGCAGCTTGACGGGTTTGTACACTGAAGCTTTCTTT
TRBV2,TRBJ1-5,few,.,CASSPSSGPQHF,TGTGCCAGCAGCCCCTCAAGCGGGCCCCAGCATTTT
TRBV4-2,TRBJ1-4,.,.,CASSQEEGWSEKLFF,TGTGCCAGCAGCCAGGAGGAGGGTTGGAGTGAAAAACTGTTTTTT
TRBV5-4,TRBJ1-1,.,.,CASRKTQGYTEAFF,TGTGCCAGCAGGAAAACACAGGGATACACTGAAGCTTTCTTT
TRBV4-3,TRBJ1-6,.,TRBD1,CASSEQGGSPLHF,TGCGCCAGCAGCGAACAGGGGGGGTCACCCCTCCACTTT
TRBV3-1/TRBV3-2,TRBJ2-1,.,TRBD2,CASSSKRGATISSYNEQFF,TGTGCCAGCAGCTCCAAGCGGGGGGCCACCATAAGCTCCTACAATGAGCAGTTCTTC
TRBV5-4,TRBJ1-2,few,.,CASSLPTPGVRGYTF,TGTGCCAGCAGCTTGCCCACGCCAGGGGTGAGAGGCTACACCTTC
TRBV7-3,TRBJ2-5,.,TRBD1,CASSATGNYQETQYF,TGTGCCAGCAGCGCGACAGGGAACTATCAAGAGACCCAGTACTTC
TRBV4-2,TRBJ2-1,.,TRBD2,CASSQAQLAGGLHNEQFF,TGTGCCAGCAGCCAAGCCCAATTAGCGGGGGGGCTACACAATGAGCAGTTCTTC